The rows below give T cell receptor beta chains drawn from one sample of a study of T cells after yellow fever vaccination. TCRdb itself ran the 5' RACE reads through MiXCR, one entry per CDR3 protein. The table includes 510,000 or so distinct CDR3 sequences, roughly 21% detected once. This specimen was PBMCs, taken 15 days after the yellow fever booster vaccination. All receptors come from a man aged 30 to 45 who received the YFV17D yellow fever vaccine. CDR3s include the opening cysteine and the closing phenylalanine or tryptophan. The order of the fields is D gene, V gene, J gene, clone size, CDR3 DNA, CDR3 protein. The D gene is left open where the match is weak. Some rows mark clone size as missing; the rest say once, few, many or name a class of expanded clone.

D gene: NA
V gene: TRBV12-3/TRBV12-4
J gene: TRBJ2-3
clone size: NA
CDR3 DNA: TGTGCCAGCAGTTCGCGACTAGAAACAGATACGCAGTATTTT
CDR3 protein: CASSSRLETDTQYF

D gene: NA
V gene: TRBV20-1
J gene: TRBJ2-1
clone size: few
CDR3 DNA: TGCAGTGCTAGAGGCCCCCGAGGGCCGGGGAATGAGCAGTTCTTC
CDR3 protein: CSARGPRGPGNEQFF

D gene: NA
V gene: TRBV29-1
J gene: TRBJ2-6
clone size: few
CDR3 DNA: TGCAGCGTCACCCCTAGGGGCTCTGGGGCCAACGTCCTGACTTTC
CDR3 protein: CSVTPRGSGANVLTF

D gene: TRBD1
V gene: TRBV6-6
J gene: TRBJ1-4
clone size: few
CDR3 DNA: TGTGCCAGCAGCCAGGACAGGGTCGAACTGTTTTTT
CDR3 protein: CASSQDRVELFF

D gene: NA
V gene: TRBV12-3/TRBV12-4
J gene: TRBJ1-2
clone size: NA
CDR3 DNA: TGTGCCAGCAGCGGGACACAGAACTATGGCTACACCTTC
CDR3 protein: CASSGTQNYGYTF

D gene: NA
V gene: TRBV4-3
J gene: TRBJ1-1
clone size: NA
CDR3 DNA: TGCGCCAGCAGCCCAGAGGGGTACACTGAAGCTTTCTTT
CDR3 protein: CASSPEGYTEAFF

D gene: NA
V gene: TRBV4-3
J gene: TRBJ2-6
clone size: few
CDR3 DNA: TGCGCCAGCAGCCAAGATCGGGTACTCGGGGCCAACGTCCTGACTTTC
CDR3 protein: CASSQDRVLGANVLTF

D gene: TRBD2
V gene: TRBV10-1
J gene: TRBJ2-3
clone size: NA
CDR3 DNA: TGCGCCAGCAGTGAACTTAGTCCGGCGGTAAGCGGGAGTAGGGCAGATACGCAGTATTTT
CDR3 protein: CASSELSPAVSGSRADTQYF

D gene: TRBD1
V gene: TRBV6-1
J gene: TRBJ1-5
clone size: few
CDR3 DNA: TGTGCCAGCAGTGCCCAGGGGGCTGTATCTCAGCCCCAGCATTTT
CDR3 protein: CASSAQGAVSQPQHF

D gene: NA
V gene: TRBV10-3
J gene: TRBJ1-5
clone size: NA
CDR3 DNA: TGTGCCATCAGTTCTGAGGCCAGCAATCAGCCCCAGCATTTT
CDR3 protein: CAISSEASNQPQHF

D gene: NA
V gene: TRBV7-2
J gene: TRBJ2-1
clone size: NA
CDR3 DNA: TGTGCCAGCAGCCGACGACAGTCCAATGAGCAGTTCTTC
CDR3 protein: CASSRRQSNEQFF

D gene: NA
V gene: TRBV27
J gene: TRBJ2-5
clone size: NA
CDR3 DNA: TGTGCCAGTCAGCCCGTCACGGGGTACCAAGAGACCCAGTACTTC
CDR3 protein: CASQPVTGYQETQYF

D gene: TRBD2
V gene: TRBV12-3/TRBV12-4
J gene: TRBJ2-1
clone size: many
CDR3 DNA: TGTGCCAGCAGCCCTCTAGCGGGAGCGACCTATGAGCAGTTCTTC
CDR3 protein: CASSPLAGATYEQFF

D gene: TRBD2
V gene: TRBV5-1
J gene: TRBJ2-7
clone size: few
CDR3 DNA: TGCGCCAGCAGCTTGTTTGGGGGGGTCAATTACGAGCAGTACTTC
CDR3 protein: CASSLFGGVNYEQYF

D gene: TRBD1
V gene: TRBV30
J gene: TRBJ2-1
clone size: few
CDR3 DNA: TGTGCCTGGAGTGGACAGGGGGCCAGTGAGCAGTTCTTC
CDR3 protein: CAWSGQGASEQFF

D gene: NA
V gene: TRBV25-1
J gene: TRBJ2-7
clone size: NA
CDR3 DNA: TGTGCCAGCAGTGAAGGTTACAGGGGGGGCGAGCAGTACTTC
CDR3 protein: CASSEGYRGGEQYF

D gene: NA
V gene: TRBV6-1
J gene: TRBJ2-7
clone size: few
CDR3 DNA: TGTGCCAGCAGTGGGACGTTCACCTACGAGCAGTACTTC
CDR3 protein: CASSGTFTYEQYF

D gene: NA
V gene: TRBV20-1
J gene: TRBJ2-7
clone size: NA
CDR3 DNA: TGCAGTGCTCGGAAGGGGGACGCTACCTACGAGCAGTACTTC
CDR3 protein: CSARKGDATYEQYF

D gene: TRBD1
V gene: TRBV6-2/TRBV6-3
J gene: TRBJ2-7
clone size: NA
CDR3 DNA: TGTGCCAGCAGTGGTACCGGGACAGGGTTTTACGAGCAGTACTTC
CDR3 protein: CASSGTGTGFYEQYF

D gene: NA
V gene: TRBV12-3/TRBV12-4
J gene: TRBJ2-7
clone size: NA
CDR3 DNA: TGTGCCAGCAGCTTCGAGACAGAGTACGAGCAGTACTTC
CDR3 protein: CASSFETEYEQYF

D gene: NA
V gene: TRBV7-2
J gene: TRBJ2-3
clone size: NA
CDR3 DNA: TGTGCCAGCAGCCCCTCGAGGGTAGATACGCAGTATTTT
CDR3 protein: CASSPSRVDTQYF

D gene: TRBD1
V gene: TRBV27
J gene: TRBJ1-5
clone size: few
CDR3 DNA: TGTGCCAGCAGTTCCGGACAGGTTGAGCATTTT
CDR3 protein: CASSSGQVEHF

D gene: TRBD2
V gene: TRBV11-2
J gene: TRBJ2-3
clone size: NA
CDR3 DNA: TGTGCCAGCGGGGCCAGCGGGAGATTAGATACGCAGTATTTT
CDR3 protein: CASGASGRLDTQYF

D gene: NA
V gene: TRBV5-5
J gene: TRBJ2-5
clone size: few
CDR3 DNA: TGTGCCAGCAGCTTGGACTCCAGCCACTTACAAGAGACCCAGTACTTC
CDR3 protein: CASSLDSSHLQETQYF

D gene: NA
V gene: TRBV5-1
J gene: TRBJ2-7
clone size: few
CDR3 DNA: TGCGCCAGCAGCTTGTCCTTAGAGAGGAGCTCCTACGAGCAGTACTTC
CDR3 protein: CASSLSLERSSYEQYF

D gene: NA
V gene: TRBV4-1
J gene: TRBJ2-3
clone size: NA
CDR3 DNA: TGCGCCAGCAGCCAAGATCGGCAGGGGGGGATCACAGATACGCAGTATTTT
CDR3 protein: CASSQDRQGGITDTQYF

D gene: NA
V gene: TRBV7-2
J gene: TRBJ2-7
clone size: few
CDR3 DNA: TGTGCCAGCAGCTTAATATCGGGACCCTACGAGCAGTACTTC
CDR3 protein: CASSLISGPYEQYF

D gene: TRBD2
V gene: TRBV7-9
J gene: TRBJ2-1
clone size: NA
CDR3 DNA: TGTGCCAGCAGCTTCGCCTTCGGGGCGGGAGGACACAATGAGCAGTTCTTC
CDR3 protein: CASSFAFGAGGHNEQFF

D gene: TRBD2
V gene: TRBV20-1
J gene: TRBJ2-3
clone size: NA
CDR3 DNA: TGCAGTGCTATGGCGGGAGGTGGCACAGATACGCAGTATTTT
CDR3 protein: CSAMAGGGTDTQYF

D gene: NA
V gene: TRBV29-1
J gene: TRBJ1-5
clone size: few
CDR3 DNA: TGCAGCGTTGGGGAAGCTAAACATCAGCCCCAGCATTTT
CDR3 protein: CSVGEAKHQPQHF

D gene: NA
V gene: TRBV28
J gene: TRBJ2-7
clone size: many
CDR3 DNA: TGTGCCAGCTCCGGGGTTTCCTACGAGCAGTACTTC
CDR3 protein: CASSGVSYEQYF

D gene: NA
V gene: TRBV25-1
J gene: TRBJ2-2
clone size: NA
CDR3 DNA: TGTGCCAGCCGAGCGGTAACCGGGGAGCAGTTTTTT
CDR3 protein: CASRAVTGEQFF

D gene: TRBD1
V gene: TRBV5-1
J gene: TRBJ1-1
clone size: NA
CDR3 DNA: TGCGCCAGCAGCTTGGTGGGGGGACAGATGAACACTGAAGCTTTCTTT
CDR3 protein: CASSLVGGQMNTEAFF

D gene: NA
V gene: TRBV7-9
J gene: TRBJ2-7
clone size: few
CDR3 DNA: TGTGCCAGCAGCTTACAGGAAACCCTCTACGAGCAGTACTTC
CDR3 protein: CASSLQETLYEQYF

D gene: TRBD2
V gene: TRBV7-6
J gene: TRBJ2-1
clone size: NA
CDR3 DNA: TGTGCCAGCAGCTTAGGAGTGTATAGCGGGATCTTTGAGCAGTTCTTC
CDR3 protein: CASSLGVYSGIFEQFF

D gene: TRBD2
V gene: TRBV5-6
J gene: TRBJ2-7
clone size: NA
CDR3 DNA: TGTGCCAGCAGCCAAACTAGCGTCGAGCAGTACTTC
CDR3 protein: CASSQTSVEQYF

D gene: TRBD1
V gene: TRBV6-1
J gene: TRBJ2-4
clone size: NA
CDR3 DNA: TGTGCCAGCAGTGAGGGACAGGGGTTAGCCAAAAACATTCAGTACTTC
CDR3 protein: CASSEGQGLAKNIQYF

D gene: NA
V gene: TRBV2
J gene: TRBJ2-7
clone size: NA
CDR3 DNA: TGTGCCAGCTTACCTCAACAGGTTTTGAACGAGCAGTACTTC
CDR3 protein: CASLPQQVLNEQYF

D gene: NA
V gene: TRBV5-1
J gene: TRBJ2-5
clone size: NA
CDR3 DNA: TGCGCCAGCAGCCCCGGGCAGGAAAGCGAGACCCAGTACTTC
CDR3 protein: CASSPGQESETQYF

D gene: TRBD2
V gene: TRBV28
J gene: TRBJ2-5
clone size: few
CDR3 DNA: TGTGCCAGCAGTTTCAGGGGGACTAGCGTCCGAGAGACCCAGTACTTC
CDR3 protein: CASSFRGTSVRETQYF

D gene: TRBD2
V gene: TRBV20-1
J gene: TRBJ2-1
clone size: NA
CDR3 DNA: TGCAGTGCCAACCAGGGAGGGGCCTACAATGAGCAGTTCTTC
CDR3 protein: CSANQGGAYNEQFF

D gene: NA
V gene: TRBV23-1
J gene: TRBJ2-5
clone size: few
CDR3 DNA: TGCGCCAGCAGTCAATCTAGGACCGACCGGGTAGAGACCCAGTACTTC
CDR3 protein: CASSQSRTDRVETQYF

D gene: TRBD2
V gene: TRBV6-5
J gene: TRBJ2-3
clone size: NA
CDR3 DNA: TGTGCCAGCAGTTTGACTAGCGGGAGGAGCCATACGCAGTATTTT
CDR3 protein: CASSLTSGRSHTQYF

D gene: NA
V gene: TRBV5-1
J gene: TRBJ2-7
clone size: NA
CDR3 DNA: TGTGCCAGCAGCTTAGCTGGACTTTCCTACGAGCAGTACTTC
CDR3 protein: CASSLAGLSYEQYF

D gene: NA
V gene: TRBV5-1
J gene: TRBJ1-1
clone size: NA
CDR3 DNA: TGCGCCAGCAGCTTGACCGACAGCTTCACTGAAGCTTTCTTT
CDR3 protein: CASSLTDSFTEAFF

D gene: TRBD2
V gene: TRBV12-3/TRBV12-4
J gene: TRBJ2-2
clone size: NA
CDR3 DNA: TGTGCCAGCGTCCTGAGGCTAGCGGGAGTTCCCGGGGAGCTGTTTTTT
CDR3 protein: CASVLRLAGVPGELFF

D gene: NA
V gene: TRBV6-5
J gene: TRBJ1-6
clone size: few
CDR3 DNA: TGTGCCAGCGGCGGCTCACCCCTCCACTTT
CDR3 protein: CASGGSPLHF

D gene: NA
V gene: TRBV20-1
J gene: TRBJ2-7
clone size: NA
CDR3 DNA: TGCAGTGCTTCACCTCCCAACCCGCGGGGGCCCTCCTACGAGCAGTACTTC
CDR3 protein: CSASPPNPRGPSYEQYF

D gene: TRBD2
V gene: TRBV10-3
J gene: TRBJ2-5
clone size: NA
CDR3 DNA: TGTGCCATCAGTGGGGAGGGACTAGCGGGAAACCAAGAGACCCAGTACTTC
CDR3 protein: CAISGEGLAGNQETQYF

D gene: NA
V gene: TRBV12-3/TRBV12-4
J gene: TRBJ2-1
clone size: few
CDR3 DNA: TGTGCCAGCAACCACGGGAGTTCCTCCTACAATGAGCAGTTCTTC
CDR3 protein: CASNHGSSSYNEQFF

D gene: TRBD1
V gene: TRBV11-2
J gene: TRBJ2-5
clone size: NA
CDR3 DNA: TGTGCCAGCAGCTCCCTCCAGGGGGTCCAAGAGACCCAGTACTTC
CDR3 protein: CASSSLQGVQETQYF

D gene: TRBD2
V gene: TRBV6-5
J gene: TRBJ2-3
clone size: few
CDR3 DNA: TGTGCCAGCAGTTACTCGAGACTAGCAACGCAGTATTTT
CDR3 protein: CASSYSRLATQYF